Sequencing of this TCR beta chain was carried out in a study of CXCR3-negative and CXCR3-positive naive CD8 T cells. Via 5' RACE with UMI labels, TRB cDNA libraries were prepared. TCRdb re-called the 5' RACE reads; every CDR3 protein appears as one record, without DNA. The sample totals about 56,000 distinct CDR3 sequences. The germline V gene encodes CDR1 SGHVS and CDR2 FQNEAQ. This CDR3 comprises 16 residues. The V and J genes are TRBV7-8 and TRBJ2-7; TCRdb names TRBD2, which stays unverified in the absence of DNA. The sequenced sample was memory CD8+ T cells from blood. The sequence came from a human donor in good health. Some clones in this sample may be carry-over from other donors' samples. The CDR3 sequence: CASSLDGLALTYEQYF.